Listed below are T cell receptor beta chains from one sample, sequenced in a study of chemoradiotherapy in HPV16-positive cancers. Profiled with immunoSEQ multiplex PCR; TCRdb holds only in-frame clones, not every one. The sample records about 12,000 clones, nearly 90% being singletons. The sample consisted of blood, taken from a patient who underwent chemoradiotherapy. These receptors came from a human donor with HPV-associated anogenital cancer. The CDR3 runs from the conserved cysteine through the conserved F or W. A D gene is named only where the DNA matches it firmly. Rows may omit the clone size; those that give it use once, few, many or a size class.

v_call,clone_size,cdr3_length,j_call,d_call,cdr3_aa,cdr3_nt
TRBV7-2,.,16,TRBJ2-3,TRBD2,CASSFASGGPTDTQYF,TGTGCCAGCAGCTTTGCCAGCGGGGGGCCAACAGATACGCAGTATTTT
TRBV10-3,.,13,TRBJ1-4,.,CAIGGGVDEKLFF,TGTGCCATAGGGGGGGGCGTTGATGAAAAACTGTTTTTT
TRBV12-5,.,15,TRBJ1-5,.,CASGPGQTGNQPQHF,TGTGCTAGTGGCCCCGGACAGACCGGCAATCAGCCCCAGCATTTT
TRBV14,.,16,TRBJ2-1,.,CASSRQTFSSYNEQFF,TGTGCCAGCAGCCGACAGACATTCAGCTCCTACAATGAGCAGTTCTTC
TRBV18,.,13,TRBJ2-3,.,CASSPRATDTQYF,TGTGCCAGCTCACCCCGGGCGACAGATACGCAGTATTTT
TRBV19,.,13,TRBJ1-3,.,CASRTAGGNTIYF,TGTGCCAGTAGAACGGCAGGGGGAAACACCATATATTTT
TRBV21-1,.,17,TRBJ1-4,.,CASSKDGGRATNEKLFF,TGTGCCAGCAGCAAAGATGGGGGGCGTGCAACTAATGAAAAACTGTTTTTT
TRBV15,.,16,TRBJ1-2,.,CATSGGSALANYGYTF,TGTGCCACCAGCGGCGGAAGTGCCTTAGCTAACTATGGCTACACCTTC
TRBV7-2,.,15,TRBJ1-4,.,CASSLVRGSNEKLFF,TGTGCCAGCAGCTTAGTTCGGGGATCGAATGAAAAACTGTTTTTT
TRBV9,.,15,TRBJ2-3,.,CASSVRRAGTDTQYF,TGTGCCAGCAGCGTAAGGCGGGCGGGCACAGATACGCAGTATTTT
TRBV20-1,.,10,TRBJ2-7,.,CSAGNFKQYF,TGCAGTGCTGGAAACTTTAAGCAGTACTTC
TRBV9,.,13,TRBJ1-5,.,CANSGTSNQPQHF,TGTGCCAACAGCGGGACTAGCAATCAGCCCCAGCATTTT
TRBV6-1,.,15,TRBJ2-1,TRBD2,CASKTGTSGSREQFF,TGTGCCAGCAAAACCGGGACTAGCGGGAGTCGTGAGCAGTTCTTC
TRBV28,.,14,TRBJ2-1,.,CASSSRLWAHEQFF,TGTGCCAGCAGTTCCCGACTCTGGGCCCATGAGCAGTTCTTC
TRBV6-5,.,15,TRBJ2-7,TRBD1,CASSSAGTGTYEQYF,TGTGCCAGCAGTAGCGCCGGGACAGGGACCTACGAGCAGTACTTC
TRBV5-1,.,15,TRBJ2-2,TRBD2,CASSQLAGENGELFF,TGCGCCAGCAGCCAACTAGCGGGAGAAAACGGGGAGCTGTTTTTT
TRBV7-2,.,11,TRBJ2-5,.,CASSLIETQYF,TGTGCCAGCAGCTTAATTGAGACCCAGTACTTC
TRBV28,once,15,TRBJ1-1,.,CASSSWGVRGTEAFF,TGTGCCAGCAGTTCCTGGGGCGTTAGAGGCACTGAAGCTTTCTTT
TRBV28,.,15,TRBJ1-5,.,CASSSGSSGNQPQHF,TGTGCCAGCAGTTCCGGGTCTTCTGGCAATCAGCCCCAGCATTTT
TRBV5-3,.,17,TRBJ1-5,TRBD1,CARSFVGQLLSNQPQHF,TGTGCCAGAAGCTTCGTGGGACAGCTTCTTAGCAATCAGCCCCAGCATTTT
TRBV13,.,13,TRBJ1-1,.,CASSGYTRYEAFF,TGTGCCAGCAGCGGATACACCAGATATGAAGCTTTCTTT
TRBV9,.,16,TRBJ2-1,TRBD2,CASSVRLADTYNEQFF,TGTGCCAGCAGCGTGAGACTAGCGGACACCTACAATGAGCAGTTCTTC
TRBV7-2,.,17,TRBJ2-1,.,CASSQQPPGLNNNEQFF,TGTGCCAGCAGTCAACAACCCCCGGGACTGAACAACAATGAGCAGTTCTTC
TRBV6-5,.,14,TRBJ2-3,.,CASSYSQGTDTQYF,TGTGCCAGCAGTTACTCTCAGGGTACAGATACGCAGTATTTT
TRBV7-6,.,16,TRBJ2-7,TRBD1,CASSPIRQGRFYEQYF,TGTGCCAGCAGCCCCATCCGACAGGGAAGGTTCTACGAGCAGTACTTC
TRBV9,once,12,TRBJ1-2,.,CASSGGSYGYTF,TGTGCCAGCAGCGGGGGGAGCTATGGCTACACCTTC
TRBV7-2,.,16,TRBJ2-6,TRBD1,CASSLEGATGANVLTF,TGTGCCAGCAGCTTAGAGGGGGCGACTGGGGCCAACGTCCTGACTTTC
TRBV7-9,.,16,TRBJ1-6,TRBD1,CASSHGQGFYNSPLHF,TGTGCCAGCAGCCACGGACAGGGGTTTTATAATTCACCCCTCCACTTT
TRBV28,.,17,TRBJ2-1,.,CASSPRGAPRSNNEQFF,TGTGCCAGCAGTCCCAGGGGGGCGCCGCGCTCCAACAATGAGCAGTTCTTC
TRBV7-9,.,14,TRBJ2-2,.,CASSSIRGGGELFF,TGTGCCAGCAGCTCCATTCGTGGGGGCGGGGAGCTGTTTTTT
TRBV11-2,.,14,TRBJ2-1,.,CASSLSTRNNEQFF,TGTGCCAGCAGCTTATCTACGCGCAACAATGAGCAGTTCTTC
TRBV7-2,.,15,TRBJ2-3,TRBD2,CASSPQRGSTDTQYF,TGTGCCAGCAGCCCGCAGCGGGGAAGCACAGATACGCAGTATTTT
TRBV15,.,16,TRBJ2-7,.,CATSRERAGQIYEQYF,TGTGCCACCAGCAGAGAAAGAGCGGGCCAGATCTACGAGCAGTACTTC
TRBV5-1,.,15,TRBJ2-5,TRBD1,CASSLKGALLETQYF,TGCGCCAGCAGCTTGAAGGGGGCCCTCCTCGAGACCCAGTACTTC
TRBV7-2,.,16,TRBJ1-1,.,CASSLVSGAVNTEAFF,TGTGCCAGCAGCTTAGTTTCAGGGGCTGTGAACACTGAAGCTTTCTTT
TRBV7-9,.,19,TRBJ2-2,TRBD1,CASSFLHILPGQGTGELFF,TGTGCCAGCAGCTTCCTCCATATCCTCCCGGGACAGGGGACCGGGGAGCTGTTTTTT
TRBV4-1,.,16,TRBJ1-2,TRBD1,CASSQGGQGATYGYTF,TGCGCCAGCAGCCAAGGAGGACAGGGGGCAACATATGGCTACACCTTC
TRBV4-1,.,11,TRBJ1-1,TRBD1,CASSHAGTGFF,TGCGCCAGCAGCCACGCCGGGACAGGTTTTTTT
TRBV25-1,.,16,TRBJ2-7,.,CASSDSFGDTPYEQYF,TGTGCCAGCAGTGATTCGTTCGGGGATACTCCCTACGAGCAGTACTTC
TRBV4-2,.,14,TRBJ1-2,TRBD1,CASSHPGTGNVHTF,TGTGCCAGCAGCCATCCCGGGACAGGGAATGTGCACACCTTC
TRBV5-1,.,15,TRBJ1-3,.,CASSWTANSGNTIYF,TGCGCCAGCAGCTGGACAGCGAACTCTGGAAACACCATATATTTT
TRBV7-6,.,14,TRBJ1-4,.,CASSLQATNEKLFF,TGTGCCAGCAGCTTACAGGCGACTAATGAAAAACTGTTTTTT
TRBV6-4,few,15,TRBJ2-7,.,CASSAAAGSSYEQYF,TGTGCCAGCAGTGCGGCTGCTGGAAGCTCCTACGAGCAGTACTTC
TRBV4-1,.,14,TRBJ1-1,.,CASSQDGKGTEAFF,TGCGCCAGCAGCCAAGATGGGAAGGGCACTGAAGCTTTCTTT
TRBV2,.,15,TRBJ1-4,TRBD1,CASRNPGQGTEKLFF,TGTGCCAGCAGAAACCCGGGACAGGGTACTGAAAAACTGTTTTTT
TRBV2,.,14,TRBJ1-1,.,CASSEWRTRSEAFF,TGTGCCAGCAGTGAATGGAGAACGAGAAGTGAAGCTTTCTTT
TRBV4-1,.,19,TRBJ2-1,TRBD2,CASSQGPGSGTSGSNEQFF,TGCGCCAGCAGCCAAGGGCCGGGGTCCGGGACTAGCGGGAGCAATGAGCAGTTCTTC
TRBV5-4,.,14,TRBJ2-4,.,CASSKQGAKNIQYF,TGTGCCAGCAGCAAACAGGGAGCCAAAAACATTCAGTACTTC
TRBV6-5,.,15,TRBJ2-7,TRBD2,CASSYAASGSYEQYF,TGTGCCAGCAGTTACGCGGCTAGCGGATCCTACGAGCAGTACTTC
TRBV9,.,17,TRBJ2-5,TRBD2,CASSLARTSGRGETQYF,TGTGCCAGCAGCCTCGCCCGGACTAGCGGGAGGGGAGAGACCCAGTACTTC
TRBV28,.,15,TRBJ2-7,.,CASSLQGQRSYEQYF,TGTGCCAGCAGTCTTCAAGGACAGCGTTCCTACGAGCAGTACTTC
TRBV4-2,few,15,TRBJ1-1,TRBD1,CASSQGQGDATEAFF,TGTGCCAGCAGCCAAGGACAGGGAGATGCTACTGAAGCTTTCTTT